These 18 T cell receptor beta chains were sequenced from one sample in a study of T-cell memory formation after mild COVID-19. TCRdb reanalysed the 5' RACE reads using MiXCR and keeps one entry per CDR3 protein. The sample includes roughly 580,000 distinct CDR3 sequences, around 17% of them seen just once. The sequenced material came from PBMCs or a T cell subset sorted from them (not recorded which). The receptors were gathered from an adult woman who had mild COVID-19 (a few samples of this study predate the infection). Cell type and time point are not known.

This chain joins TRBV4-2 and TRBJ1-5; D is unresolved. Trimming left V 4 bases short and J 0 bases short, with 10 bases between. The CDR3 length is 15 residues. The germline V gene has CDR1 LGHNA and CDR2 YNFKEQ. CDR3 region: CASSRNSYSNQPQHF. Here the CDR3 DNA reads TGTGCCAGCAGCCGAAACAGCTATAGCAATCAGCCCCAGCATTTT.

This clonotype was observed a few times. This chain's CDR3 is CASSPHAGDGETQYF. The CDR3 DNA reads TGTGCCAGCAGTCCCCACGCCGGGGATGGGGAGACCCAGTACTTC. The chain is built from TRBV28 and TRBJ2-5, with TRBD2 as a possible D gene (5 bases). V shed 5 bases and J shed 5 bases, with 18 bases lying between them. Germline assignment: CDR1 MDHEN and CDR2 SYDVKM. The CDR3 runs to 15 residues.

This clonotype was recorded a few times. The chain has TRBV12-3 or TRBV12-4 and TRBJ1-2, with a possible D match to TRBD1 (5 bases). With 2 bases removed from V and 4 bases from J, the gap between germline ends came to 8 bases. The CDR3 has 13 residues. The CDR3 is CASSLWGVYGYTF. CDR3 sequence (DNA): TGTGCCAGCAGTTTATGGGGGGTCTATGGCTACACCTTC.

The chain joins TRBV28 to TRBJ1-2; tentative D call: TRBD1 (6 bases). The CDR3 covers 15 residues. Germline CDR1 MDHEN, CDR2 SYDVKM. The V and J ends lost 6 bases and 5 bases respectively, with 19 bases between them. This chain's CDR3 is CASSRTATTWYGYTF. CDR3 coding DNA: TGTGCCAGCAGCAGGACAGCGACAACTTGGTATGGCTACACCTTC.

In its sample, this clonotype was seen a few times. The V and J genes are TRBV12-3 or TRBV12-4 and TRBJ2-7; D possibly corresponds to TRBD1 (5 bases). The CDR3 is 14 residues long. V gave up 3 bases and J gave up 5 bases, with 14 bases separating them. This CDR3 reads CASSFGARADEQYF. Here the CDR3 DNA reads TGTGCCAGCAGTTTTGGCGCCAGGGCGGACGAGCAGTACTTC.

The chain combines TRBV3-1 with TRBJ2-1; 12 nucleotides align to TRBD2. This CDR3 is built from 18 residues. The germline V gene has CDR1 LGHDT and CDR2 YNNKEL (reference sequence). J gave up 6 bases and V 1 base, and 10 bases lay outside the gene matches. The CDR3 bases are TGTGCCAGCAGCCAAGTGATACTAGCGGGGGGCAGGTCCAATGAGCAGTTCTTC. Translating gives CASSQVILAGGRSNEQFF.

This clonotype has only one observation. V gene TRBV15 combines with J gene TRBJ1-2; perhaps TRBD1 as D (5 bases). Trimming cost V 0 bases and J 4 bases, with 9 bases left between them. Germline V lookup: CDR1 LNHNV, CDR2 YYDKDF (reference sequence). The CDR3 has 14 amino acids. CDR3 loop: CATSRDQGAYGYTF. CDR3 bases: TGTGCCACCAGCAGAGATCAGGGCGCCTATGGCTACACCTTC.

This rearrangement joins TRBV5-5 to TRBJ2-7; weak D call: TRBD1 (5 bases). V was pared by 1 base and J by 6 bases, with 11 bases between. CDR1 SGHKS and CDR2 YYEKEE come from the germline V gene (reference sequence). The length of the CDR3 is 13 residues. CDR3 sequence reads: CASSLMGRGEQYF. The CDR3 DNA sequence: TGTGCCAGCAGCTTGATGGGTAGGGGCGAGCAGTACTTC.

This clonotype has more than one count but fewer than ten. The chain carries TRBV5-1 and TRBJ1-1, with a weak D call TRBD1 (6 bases). CDR3 length: 15 residues. V dropped 5 bases and J dropped 4 bases, with 18 bases sitting between them. The germline V gene encodes CDR1 SGHRS and CDR2 YFSETQ. As DNA, the CDR3 is TGCGCCAGCAGTACTCTTACTGGACAGCTCACTGAAGCTTTCTTT. Its protein product is CASSTLTGQLTEAFF.

This clonotype occurred a few times. The chain employs TRBV5-6 and TRBJ2-4; TRBD2 matches at 10 bases. The CDR3 length is 20 residues. V lost 2 bases and J lost 1; bases outside the gene matches: 15. The germline gives CDR1 SGHDT, CDR2 YYEEEE. CDR3 DNA: TGTGCCAGCAGCTTTTACAGCGGGAGGGCCTTTGATTGGGCCAAAAACATTCAGTACTTC. Protein sequence: CASSFYSGRAFDWAKNIQYF.

In its sample, this clonotype was seen many times. Here the CDR3 reads CASSRSVGDDEQFF. Here the CDR3 DNA reads TGTGCCAGCAGCCGCAGCGTGGGAGACGATGAGCAGTTCTTC. The rearrangement links TRBV7-7 to TRBJ2-1; perhaps TRBD2 as D (5 bases). CDR1 SSHAT and CDR2 FNYEAQ come from the germline V gene (reference sequence). The CDR3 has 14 residues. Trimming cost V 5 bases and J 8 bases, with 16 bases left between them.

The rearrangement uses TRBV7-9 and TRBJ2-7; 9 bases are shared with TRBD1. The CDR3 length is 15 residues. Germline V gene data show CDR1 as SEHNR and CDR2 as FQNEAQ (reference sequence). J lost 2 bases, V lost 5 bases, and 7 bases had no gene match. CDR3 loop: CASSTRTGAPYEQYF. Here the CDR3 DNA reads TGTGCCAGCAGCACCCGGACAGGGGCCCCCTACGAGCAGTACTTC.

CDR3 region: CATSGEGSGETQYF. The DNA for the CDR3 is TGTGCCACCAGTGGGGAGGGTAGTGGGGAGACCCAGTACTTC. V usage is TRBV24-1 and J usage is TRBJ2-5; TRBD2 matches 7 bases. Germline CDR1 KGHDR, CDR2 SFDVKD. Trimming at V came to 5 bases and at J to 5 bases, leaving 7 bases not matched to a gene. The CDR3 spans 14 residues.

This clonotype was counted a few times. The chain couples TRBV18 to TRBJ2-5; a possible D gene is TRBD2 (5 bases). The CDR3 consists of 14 residues. Germline CDR1 is KGHSH and CDR2 is LQKENI. Trimming took 6 bases from V and 4 from J, leaving 15 bases between them. CDR3 nucleotide sequence: TGTGCCAGCTCCCTCGGGCAGGCGGGAGAGACCCAGTACTTC. It specifies CASSLGQAGETQYF.

The chain combines TRBV15 with TRBJ2-2; 10 nucleotides match TRBD2. The CDR3 length is 17 residues. Looked up from germline, CDR1 is LNHNV and CDR2 is YYDKDF (reference sequence). J was trimmed by 3 bases and V by 3 bases; bases with no gene match: 7. CDR3 in DNA: TGTGCCACCAGCAGCGAAAGGCTAGCGGGAGACACCGGGGAGCTGTTTTTT. Translated, it gives CATSSERLAGDTGELFF.

This clonotype was picked up many times. The chain couples TRBV5-1 to TRBJ2-7, with 8 positions matching TRBD1. Germline V lookup: CDR1 SGHRS, CDR2 YFSETQ. V lost 0 bases and J lost 3; bases outside the gene matches: 5. The CDR3 extends over 15 amino acids. CDR3 loop: CASSLEGTGVYEQYF. CDR3 sequence (DNA): TGCGCCAGCAGCTTGGAAGGGACAGGAGTCTACGAGCAGTACTTC.

The gene calls are TRBV2 and TRBJ2-2; D is ambiguous. CDR1 is SNHLY and CDR2 is FYNNEI in the germline V gene. There are 14 residues in the CDR3. The V gene lost 6 bases and the J gene lost 4 bases, with 12 bases spanning the gap. In DNA, the CDR3 is TGTGCCAGCAGCACCGCCCCCAGCACCGGGGAGCTGTTTTTT. Residues: CASSTAPSTGELFF.

The J gene is TRBJ2-1, the V gene TRBV20-1; 10 bases fit TRBD2. The length of the CDR3 is 16 residues. Per the germline V gene, CDR1 is DFQATT and CDR2 is SNEGSKA (reference sequence). Unmatched junction bases numbered 7, after V lost 1 base and J lost 4 bases. CDR3 amino acids: CSARVSSGSWYNEQFF. The CDR3 coding sequence is TGCAGTGCTAGAGTCTCTAGCGGGAGTTGGTACAATGAGCAGTTCTTC.